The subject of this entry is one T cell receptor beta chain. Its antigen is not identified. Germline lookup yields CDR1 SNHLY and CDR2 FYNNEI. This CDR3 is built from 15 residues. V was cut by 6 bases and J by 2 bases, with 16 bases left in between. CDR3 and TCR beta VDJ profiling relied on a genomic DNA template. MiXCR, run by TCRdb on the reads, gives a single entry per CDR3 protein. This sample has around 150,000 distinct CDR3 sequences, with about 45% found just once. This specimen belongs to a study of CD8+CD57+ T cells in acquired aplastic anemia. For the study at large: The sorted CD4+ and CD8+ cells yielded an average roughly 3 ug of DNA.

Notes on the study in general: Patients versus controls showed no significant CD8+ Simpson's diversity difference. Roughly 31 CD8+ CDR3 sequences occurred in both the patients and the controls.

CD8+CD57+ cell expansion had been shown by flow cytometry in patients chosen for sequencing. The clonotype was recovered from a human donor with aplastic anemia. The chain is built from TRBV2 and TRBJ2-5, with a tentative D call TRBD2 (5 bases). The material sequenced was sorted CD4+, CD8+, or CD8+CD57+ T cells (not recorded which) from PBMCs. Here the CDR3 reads CASSPVGSGQETQYF. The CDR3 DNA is TGTGCCAGCAGCCCTGTCGGATCGGGACAAGAGACCCAGTACTTC. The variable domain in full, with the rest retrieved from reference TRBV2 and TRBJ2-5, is EPEVTQTPSHQVTQMGQEVILRCVPISNHLYFYWYRQILGQKVEFLVSFYNNEISEKSEIFDDQFSVERPDGSNFTLKIRSTKLEDSAMYFCASSPVGSGQETQYFGPGTRLLVL.